Listed below are T cell receptor beta chains from one sample, sequenced in a study of blood T cell repertoires in COVID-19. The data were produced by immunoSEQ multiplex PCR, yet TCRdb's version contains in-frame clones alone and is incomplete. The sample has some 80,000 clones; around 80% are singletons. The sequencing sample was made of peripheral blood. These receptors originate from a woman between 50 and 59 years old with acute or convalescent COVID-19. Both conserved end residues are part of each CDR3.

CDR3: CASSLSGTGGYTF
V: TRBV6-4
J: TRBJ1-2

CDR3: CASSERASGGYEQFF
V: TRBV2
J: TRBJ2-1

CDR3: CASREGGITGELFF
V: TRBV19
J: TRBJ2-2

CDR3: CASSEGASYEQYF
V: TRBV7-3
J: TRBJ2-7

CDR3: CASSTSGGSSQPQHF
V: TRBV6-5
J: TRBJ1-5

CDR3: CASSIRGRGNTIYF
V: TRBV19
J: TRBJ1-3

CDR3: CASSFLDRGYEQYF
V: TRBV28
J: TRBJ2-7

CDR3: CAWTRPEQAGTEAFF
V: TRBV30
J: TRBJ1-1

CDR3: CASSLLDRGNTEAFF
V: TRBV7-8
J: TRBJ1-1

CDR3: CAWSSGALNQPQHF
V: TRBV30
J: TRBJ1-5

CDR3: CASSQDTEYEQYF
V: TRBV4-2
J: TRBJ2-7

CDR3: CASSVGQANYGYTF
V: TRBV9
J: TRBJ1-2

CDR3: CASSASTRVLAKNIQYF
V: TRBV11-2
J: TRBJ2-4

CDR3: CATTSTFADTGELFF
V: TRBV10-1
J: TRBJ2-2

CDR3: CASSYSGQETQYF
V: TRBV5-1
J: TRBJ2-5

CDR3: CASSPAAQGWVPQHF
V: TRBV6-5
J: TRBJ1-5

CDR3: CASRPSRGQETQYF
V: TRBV6-5
J: TRBJ2-5

CDR3: CASSKAGDREEYEQFF
V: TRBV21-1
J: TRBJ2-1

CDR3: CASSLIAGASYEQYF
V: TRBV5-1
J: TRBJ2-7

CDR3: CASSDPRRGSYEQYF
V: TRBV7-8
J: TRBJ2-7

CDR3: CASSLGAGTSSVGEQFF
V: TRBV7-8
J: TRBJ2-1

CDR3: CASSQDRAYNEQFF
V: TRBV7-2
J: TRBJ2-1

CDR3: CASSPSRILYGYTF
V: TRBV7-8
J: TRBJ1-2

CDR3: CASSLFSYEQYF
V: TRBV5-6
J: TRBJ2-7

CDR3: CASSPGGLAGGKETQYF
V: TRBV7-8
J: TRBJ2-5

CDR3: CASSLLRTGAYEQYF
V: TRBV6-5
J: TRBJ2-7

CDR3: CASSPGQESYEQYF
V: TRBV5-5
J: TRBJ2-7

CDR3: CSASGFRLAEPYEQYF
V: TRBV20-1
J: TRBJ2-7

CDR3: CASSLAGVEETQYF
V: TRBV5-1
J: TRBJ2-5

CDR3: CASTGTASNQPQHF
V: TRBV2
J: TRBJ1-5

CDR3: CASRQGVEETQYF
V: TRBV6-5
J: TRBJ2-5

CDR3: CASTPLSSYEQYF
V: TRBV2
J: TRBJ2-7

CDR3: CASSFTGKYEQYF
V: TRBV7-2
J: TRBJ2-7

CDR3: CASSRRTVSNTGELFF
V: TRBV13
J: TRBJ2-2

CDR3: CASRRSTDTQYF
V: TRBV6-5
J: TRBJ2-3

CDR3: CASRSHREGYGYTF
V: TRBV6-6
J: TRBJ1-2

CDR3: CASSGSKGNNEQFF
V: TRBV2
J: TRBJ2-1

CDR3: CASERIQGGNTGELFF
V: TRBV9
J: TRBJ2-2

CDR3: CASLARLGAWGNEQFF
V: TRBV27
J: TRBJ2-1

CDR3: CASPGLAGNNEQFF
V: TRBV6-5
J: TRBJ2-1

CDR3: CASSISEQFF
V: TRBV28
J: TRBJ2-1

CDR3: CASSLLSGRGYNEQFF
V: TRBV5-6
J: TRBJ2-1

CDR3: CAISEREGGSEQFF
V: TRBV10-3
J: TRBJ2-1

CDR3: CASTRGRLAGGSDTQYF
V: TRBV2
J: TRBJ2-3

CDR3: CASTNGGWRQPQHF
V: TRBV2
J: TRBJ1-5

CDR3: CASSLTGTGTYEQYF
V: TRBV27
J: TRBJ2-7

CDR3: CASSLRGRRGTEAFF
V: TRBV28
J: TRBJ1-1